Listed here is a single T cell receptor beta chain. This specimen comes from a study of control samples from healthy donors and cancer patients. Germline V gene lookup returns CDR1 LNHNV and CDR2 YYDKDF (reference sequence). This CDR3 has 14 residues. The V end was cut by 1 base, the J end by 6 bases, with 10 bases between. Assay: immunoSEQ multiplex PCR; the TCRdb copy retains only in-frame clones and omits some. The table lists about 120,000 clones, roughly 89% of them singletons, with 9% to 13% in the top ten. The sample was blood. The chain has TRBV15 and TRBJ1-5; D might be TRBD1 (6 bases). This sequence originates from a man aged 30 to 39 in good health. This chain's CDR3 is CATSRVGGIQPQHF. CDR3 nucleotides: TGTGCCACCAGCAGAGTAGGGGGTATTCAGCCCCAGCATTTT. Full variable domain (rest looked up from reference TRBV15 and TRBJ1-5): DAMVIQNPRYQVTQFGKPVTLSCSQTLNHNVMYWYQQKSSQAPKLLFHYYDKDFNNEADTPDNFQSRRPNTSFCFLDIRSPGLGDTAMYLCATSRVGGIQPQHFGDGTRLSIL.